The T cell receptor beta chain under discussion was sequenced for a study of T cell responses to AZD1222 COVID-19 vaccine (dated by TCRdb to the early 2020s). Describing the broader study: AZD1222 recipients with second doses at about 4 weeks or about 12 weeks were pooled, because spike-specific TCR depth and breadth did not differ between schedules. A total of 230 to 250 trial participants underwent TCR sequencing, of whom around 200 received two doses of AZD1222 and about 25 received two doses of the MenACWY control vaccine. Trial participants were enrolled by age into 18-55, 56-69 and 70-plus year subgroups, with 148, 28 and 57 TCR-sequenced participants respectively.

Findings and caveats that apply to the study as a whole: Participants were mostly white British, with more females than males. The authors suggested clonal diversity may have been underestimated. Reportedly, almost half of the unique spike-specific TCRs recognized epitopes lying outside the regions that are mutated in the B.1.351 and B.1.1.7 variants. Vaccine-associated CD4 TCRs spanned the whole spike protein, with dominant responses in regions 160-218 and 743-854. After two AZD1222 doses, both the breadth and the depth of spike-specific TCRs were significantly higher than at day 0 and than in MenACWY recipients. The 56-69-year group was small, and its depth increase did not reach significance, likely because of low power. Conclusions about previously exposed vaccinees are limited because only 6 or 7 AZD1222 recipients were SARS-CoV-2 seropositive at baseline. Because no day 14 peak-response samples were available, the repertoires could be characterized only after the peak T cell response.

The CDR3 regions of human TCRbeta chains were analyzed by immunosequencing. Concerning the study's data processing: Repertoire TCRs were checked for matches against a reference library of SARS-CoV-2-specific TCRs that had been generated using the MIRA antigen-specificity platform. Breadth was defined as the fraction of unique TCRs that were SARS-CoV-2-associated. Depth was defined as the fraction of total T cells that were SARS-CoV-2-associated. Using the MIRA data, each spike-specific TCR was assigned both to the spike region to which the TCR was reactive and to a CD4 or CD8 class. Log10-transformed breadth and depth values were compared by one-way ANOVA with Sidak's multiple comparisons tests. TCRdb re-hosts the immuneACCESS table, in-frame sequences only. Its copies lack some clones; in the studies checked, an unresolved V gene accounts for under half of them, and the cause for the rest is not known. From that table come the V and J calls and clone size; the DNA was used to work out D and trimming. The sample includes more than 50,000 clones, with around 90% observed a single time. Of the sample, 1.5% to 2.5% falls within the top ten clones.

V loses 5 bases at its end and J loses 2 bases; junction bases beyond the gene matches: 9. From the germline V gene (reference sequence), CDR1 is LNHDA and CDR2 is SQIVND. The CDR3 sequence holds 15 residues, the cysteine and phenylalanine included. CDR3 DNA only is kept here, 45 bases in frame from base 1. Comments on this clone: Which antigen it targets is not known. No per-base quality is available; no much larger clone lies one base away.

The time point label corresponds to: baseline before first vaccination. Vaccinee samples came from UK trials COV001 and COV002, including a single-blind randomized controlled phase 2/3 trial of AZD1222 (ChAdOx1 nCoV-19) in healthy adults. For TCRbeta chain sequencing, PBMC samples from trial participants were taken at day 0 and at day 28 after the second dose. The source is an adult in good health. This sequence uses TRBV19 and TRBJ2-7; 7 bases in the junction line up with TRBD2. The material was peripheral blood, obtained on day 0 of AZD1222 vaccination. The CDR3 protein is CASSQASGQTYEQYF. Here is the DNA: TGTGCCAGTAGTCAGGCTAGCGGTCAGACCTACGAGCAGTACTTC.